One and the same sample provided the 2 T cell receptor beta chains below, sequenced in a study of technical replicates of blood from several donors. TCRdb's copy holds only in-frame clones and misses some; the assay was immunoSEQ multiplex PCR. This table holds under 90,000 clones, approximately 90% found once. The sample was T cells isolated from PBMCs. These receptors came from a human donor in good health.

The chain uses TRBV18 and TRBJ2-7; 7 nucleotides align to TRBD1. The length of the CDR3 is 15 residues. Germline V lookup: CDR1 KGHSH, CDR2 LQKENI. V lost 6 bases and J lost 4; bases outside the gene matches: 12. The CDR3 sequence: CASSRRQGGPYEQYF. The DNA of the CDR3 is TGTGCCAGCTCCCGGCGACAGGGTGGTCCGTACGAGCAGTACTTC.

The CDR3 sequence is CASSSDMNIVSYNEQFF. The CDR3 DNA reads TGTGCCAGCAGCTCCGACATGAATATCGTCTCCTACAATGAGCAGTTCTTC. V usage is TRBV7-9 and J usage is TRBJ2-1, with D hard to call. Trimming cost V 4 bases and J 0 bases, with 16 bases left between them. The V gene's germline CDR1 is SEHNR and CDR2 FQNEAQ (reference sequence). The CDR3 consists of 17 residues.